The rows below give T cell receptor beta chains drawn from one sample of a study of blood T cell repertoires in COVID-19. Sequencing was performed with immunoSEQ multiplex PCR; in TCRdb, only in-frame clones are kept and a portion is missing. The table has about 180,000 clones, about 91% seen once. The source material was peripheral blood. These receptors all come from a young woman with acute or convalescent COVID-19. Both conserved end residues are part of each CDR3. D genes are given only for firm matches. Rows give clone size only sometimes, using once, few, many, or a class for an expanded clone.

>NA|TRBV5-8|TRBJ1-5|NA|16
CASSSTSGTTTGPQHF
TGTGCCAGCAGCTCGACATCCGGGACAACGACGGGGCCCCAGCATTTT
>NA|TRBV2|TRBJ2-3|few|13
CASSERLTDTQYF
TGTGCCAGCAGTGAAAGACTCACAGATACGCAGTATTTT
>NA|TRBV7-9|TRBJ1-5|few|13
CASSSGGRQPQHF
TGTGCCAGCAGCTCCGGAGGGCGGCAGCCCCAGCATTTT
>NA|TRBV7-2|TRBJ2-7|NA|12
CASSLGAWEQYF
TGTGCCAGCAGCTTAGGGGCCTGGGAGCAGTACTTC
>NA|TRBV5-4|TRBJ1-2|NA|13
CASSFEQRSGYTF
TGTGCCAGCAGCTTTGAACAGAGAAGCGGCTACACCTTC
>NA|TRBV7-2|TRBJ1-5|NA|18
CASSLERTSRLDDQPQHF
TGTGCCAGCAGCTTAGAAAGGACTTCTCGTTTAGACGATCAGCCCCAGCATTTT
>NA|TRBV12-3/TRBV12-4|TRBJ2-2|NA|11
CASSSRGKLFF
TGTGCCAGCAGTTCCAGGGGTAAGCTGTTTTTT
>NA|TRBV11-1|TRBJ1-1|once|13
CASSLTGNTEAFF
TGTGCCAGCAGCTTAACCGGGAACACTGAAGCTTTCTTT
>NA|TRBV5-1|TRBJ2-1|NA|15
CASSLVANPYNEQFF
TGCGCCAGCAGCTTGGTAGCAAACCCCTACAATGAGCAGTTCTTC
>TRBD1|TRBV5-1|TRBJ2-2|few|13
CASSRGTAGELFF
TGCGCCAGCAGCCGAGGGACAGCCGGGGAGCTGTTTTTT
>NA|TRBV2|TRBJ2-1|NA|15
CASSQRGLTYNEQFF
TGTGCCAGCAGTCAAAGGGGTTTAACCTACAATGAGCAGTTCTTC
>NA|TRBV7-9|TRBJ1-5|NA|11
CASSLTGPQHF
TGTGCCAGCAGCTTAACGGGACCCCAGCATTTT
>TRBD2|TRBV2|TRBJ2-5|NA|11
CASRGGGVRYF
TGTGCCAGCCGCGGGGGGGGCGTGAGGTACTTC
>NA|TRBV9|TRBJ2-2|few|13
CASSVDITGELFF
TGTGCCAGCAGCGTAGATATAACCGGGGAGCTGTTTTTT
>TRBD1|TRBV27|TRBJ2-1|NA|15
CASRPTGPHNSEQFF
TGTGCCAGCAGACCGACAGGGCCGCATAATAGTGAGCAGTTCTTC
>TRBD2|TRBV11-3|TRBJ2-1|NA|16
CASSSSLAGEVNEQFF
TGTGCCAGCAGCTCCTCTCTAGCGGGAGAAGTAAATGAGCAGTTCTTC
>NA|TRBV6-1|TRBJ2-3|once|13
CAGRLASTDTQYF
TGTGCCGGTAGACTTGCTAGCACAGATACGCAGTATTTT
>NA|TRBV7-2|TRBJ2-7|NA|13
CASSLGIRGEQYF
TGTGCCAGCAGCTTAGGAATTAGGGGGGAGCAGTACTTC
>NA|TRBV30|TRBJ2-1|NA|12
CAWSASFREQFF
TGTGCCTGGAGTGCCTCTTTCCGGGAGCAGTTCTTC
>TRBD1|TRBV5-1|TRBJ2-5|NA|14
CATTSGQGMETQYF
TGCGCCACAACGTCGGGACAGGGCATGGAGACCCAGTACTTC
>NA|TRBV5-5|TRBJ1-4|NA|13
CASSPQSGKKLFF
TGTGCCAGCAGCCCCCAGTCGGGGAAAAAACTGTTTTTT
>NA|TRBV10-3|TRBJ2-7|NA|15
CAISEGGGRNYEQYF
TGTGCCATCAGTGAGGGTGGCGGGCGAAACTACGAGCAGTACTTC
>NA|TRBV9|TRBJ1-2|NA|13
CASSSQGDNGYTF
TGTGCCAGCAGCTCACAGGGCGACAATGGCTACACCTTC
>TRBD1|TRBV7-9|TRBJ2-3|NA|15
CASSSLGTETDTQYF
TGTGCCAGCAGCTCCCTGGGGACAGAGACAGATACGCAGTATTTT
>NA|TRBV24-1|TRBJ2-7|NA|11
CATSRGYEQYF
TGTGCCACCAGCCGGGGATACGAGCAGTACTTC
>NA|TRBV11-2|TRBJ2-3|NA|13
CASGEGGTDTQYF
TGTGCCAGCGGTGAGGGGGGGACAGATACGCAGTATTTT
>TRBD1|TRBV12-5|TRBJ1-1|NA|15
CASGLFRQGHGEAFF
TGTGCTAGTGGTTTGTTCAGACAGGGCCACGGGGAAGCTTTCTTT
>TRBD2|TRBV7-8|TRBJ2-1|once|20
CASSPIGTTRPGLVPNEQFF
TGTGCCAGCAGCCCTATCGGGACTACCCGTCCGGGACTAGTGCCGAATGAGCAGTTCTTC
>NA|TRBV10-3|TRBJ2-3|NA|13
CAISGRMQDTQYF
TGTGCCATCAGTGGGAGAATGCAAGATACGCAGTATTTT
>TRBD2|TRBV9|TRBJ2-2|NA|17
CASSVAPVAGGTGELFF
TGTGCCAGCAGCGTAGCCCCGGTAGCGGGAGGTACCGGGGAGCTGTTTTTT
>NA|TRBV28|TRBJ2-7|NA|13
CASNRGIPYEQYF
TGTGCCAGCAATAGGGGAATACCCTACGAGCAGTACTTC
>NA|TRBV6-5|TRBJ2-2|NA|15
CASTGAGRAPRELFF
TGTGCCAGTACGGGGGCAGGGAGGGCCCCCAGGGAGCTGTTTTTT
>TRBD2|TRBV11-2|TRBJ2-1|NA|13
CASSLASGRVEFF
TGTGCCAGCAGCTTAGCTAGCGGGAGAGTAGAGTTCTTC
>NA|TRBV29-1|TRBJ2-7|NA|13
CSVAGHRFDEQYF
TGCAGCGTTGCGGGACACCGGTTCGACGAGCAGTACTTC
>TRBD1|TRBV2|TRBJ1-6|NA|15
CASSPQGLGNSPLHF
TGTGCCAGCAGCCCACAGGGGTTGGGGAATTCACCCCTCCACTTT
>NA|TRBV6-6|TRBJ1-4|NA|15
CASSYSAGAGEKLFF
TGTGCCAGCAGTTACTCGGCAGGGGCAGGAGAAAAACTGTTTTTT
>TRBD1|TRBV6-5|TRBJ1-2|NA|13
CASSQGGGYGYTF
TGTGCCAGCAGTCAGGGGGGAGGCTATGGCTACACCTTC
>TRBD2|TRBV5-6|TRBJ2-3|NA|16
CASTVRTSRYTDTQYF
TGTGCCAGCACCGTCCGGACTAGCAGATACACAGATACGCAGTATTTT
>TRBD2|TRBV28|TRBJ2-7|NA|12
CASSLQREKQYF
TGTGCCAGCAGTTTACAGCGGGAAAAGCAGTACTTC
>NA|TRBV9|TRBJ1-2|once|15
CASSVGSDRFYGYTF
TGTGCCAGCAGCGTAGGATCCGACAGGTTCTATGGCTACACCTTC
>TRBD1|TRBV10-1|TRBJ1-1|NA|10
CASWTGEAFF
TGCGCCAGCTGGACAGGGGAAGCTTTCTTT
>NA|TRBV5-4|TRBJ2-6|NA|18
CASSFRRISSSGANVLTF
TGTGCCAGCAGCTTCCGGAGAATCTCAAGCTCTGGGGCCAACGTCCTGACTTTC
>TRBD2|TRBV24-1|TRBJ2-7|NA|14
CATSEASGMREQYF
TGTGCCACCAGTGAGGCTAGCGGGATGCGCGAGCAGTACTTC
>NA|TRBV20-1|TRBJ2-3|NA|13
CSASHGLTDTQYF
TGCAGTGCTAGTCACGGACTCACAGATACGCAGTATTTT
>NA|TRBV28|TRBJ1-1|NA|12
CAALSGGTEAFF
TGTGCCGCCCTTTCCGGGGGCACTGAAGCTTTCTTT
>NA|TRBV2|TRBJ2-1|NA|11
CASRGGNEQFF
TGTGCCAGCCGGGGTGGGAATGAGCAGTTCTTC
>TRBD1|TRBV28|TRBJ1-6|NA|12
CASSYIGQEAHF
TGTGCCAGCAGTTACATCGGACAGGAAGCCCATTTT
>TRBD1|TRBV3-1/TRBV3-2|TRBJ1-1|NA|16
CASSPRDRGMDTEAFF
TGTGCCAGCAGCCCCCGGGACAGGGGAATGGACACTGAAGCTTTCTTT
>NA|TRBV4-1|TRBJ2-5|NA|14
CASSQGRAEETQYF
TGCGCCAGCAGCCAAGGCAGGGCAGAAGAGACCCAGTACTTC
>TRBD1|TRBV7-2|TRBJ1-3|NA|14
CASSQRQGRNTIYF
TGTGCCAGCAGCCAGCGACAGGGAAGGAACACCATATATTTT
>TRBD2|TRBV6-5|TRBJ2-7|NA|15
CASSYSRTSSYEQYF
TGTGCCAGCAGTTACTCGAGGACTAGCTCCTACGAGCAGTACTTC
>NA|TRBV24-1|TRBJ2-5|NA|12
CATSDVMETQYF
TGTGCCACCAGTGATGTCATGGAGACCCAGTACTTC
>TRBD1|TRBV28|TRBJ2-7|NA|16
CASSLPGQGVRYEQYF
TGTGCCAGCAGTTTACCGGGACAGGGGGTGAGGTACGAGCAGTACTTC
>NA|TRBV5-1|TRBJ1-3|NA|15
CASSLEGGPGNTIYF
TGCGCCAGCAGCTTGGAGGGAGGACCTGGAAACACCATATATTTT
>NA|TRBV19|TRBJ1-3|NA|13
CASTVLSGNTIYF
TGTGCCAGTACGGTCCTCTCTGGAAACACCATATATTTT
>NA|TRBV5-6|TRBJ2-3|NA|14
CASSLASGADTQYF
TGTGCCAGCAGCTTGGCCTCAGGGGCAGATACGCAGTATTTT
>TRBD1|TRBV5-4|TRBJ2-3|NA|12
CASGQGGDTQYF
TGTGCCAGCGGACAGGGAGGAGATACGCAGTATTTT